This record concerns one T cell receptor (beta chain) sequence. The authors reverse transcribed all of the isolated RNA, so sequencing captured expressed TCRB transcripts. Some clones are missing from TCRdb's copy, which holds only in-frame ones; the method was immunoSEQ multiplex PCR. The table has 350,000 or so clones, about 20% seen once. This sample was included in a study of beta chain features in type 1 diabetes. Per germline, CDR1 MNHEY and CDR2 SMNVEV (reference sequence). J was trimmed by 5 bases and V by 4 bases; bases with no gene match: 10. The CDR3 consists of 16 residues. Every participating donor gave one draw, a heparinised blood sample averaging roughly 100 mL. Each population that was sorted was more than 95% pure.

The sample taken for sequencing was naive CD4+ T cells from blood. The chain is built from TRBV27 and TRBJ2-1, with 8 bases fitting TRBD2. This TCR derives from a woman under 30 in good health. The CDR3, as DNA: TGTGCCAGCAGTTCCCGAGGGGCGGGAGGAAACAATGAGCAGTTCTTC. This codes for CASSSRGAGGNNEQFF.